This TCR beta chain was sequenced during a study of monozygotic twins with inflammatory bowel disease. The germline V gene encodes CDR1 SGHAT and CDR2 FQNNGV. The CDR3 spans 15 residues. RNA in its total form was extracted from whole blood, and T cells were not sorted. To note about this clonotype: The antigen remains unidentified.

The TCR libraries each used total RNA (around 3,500 ng per library). TCRdb reprocessed the 5' RACE reads, with one entry per CDR3 protein and no DNA. In total, the table holds some 300,000 distinct CDR3 sequences. The study, taken as a whole, reports: Repertoire similarity did not differ between concordant and discordant twins, perhaps due to limited power. The inverse Simpson measure of TCRbeta diversity was lower in IBD patients than in healthy co-twins.

Sequencing input: blood. The sequence was obtained from a human donor with ulcerative colitis or Crohn's disease, or a healthy co-twin of an affected twin (not recorded which). The rearrangement uses TRBV11-2 and TRBJ1-3. The CDR3: CASSFSLGSGNTIYF.